This T cell receptor beta chain stems from a study of PD-1 blockade in classical Hodgkin lymphoma. Study at large: The study gave patients nivolumab 3 mg/kg intravenously every 2 weeks.

Libraries were prepared by immunoSEQ multiplex PCR; TCRdb keeps only in-frame clonotypes and omits some of them. The repertoire consists of 40,000 to 55,000 clones, with roughly 78% occurring once and the leading ten covering around a third. The CDR3 spans 14 residues. V lost 5 bases to trimming and J lost 7 bases, with 14 bases between them. Germline assignment: CDR1 KGHSH and CDR2 LQKENI. Time point indicated: cycle 4 day 1 (C4D1), after six to seven weeks of nivolumab. Each patient's relapse followed autologous stem cell transplantation, and brentuximab vedotin exposure varied. Sample: peripheral blood mononuclear cells (PBMCs), taken before the fourth cycle of nivolumab. The V call is TRBV18, the J call TRBJ1-4; D is uncertain. The source of this sequence is a human donor with classical Hodgkin lymphoma. The CDR3 DNA sequence: TGTGCCAGCTCATCGGGTGGTTCCGGTGAAAAACTGTTTTTT. Residues: CASSSGGSGEKLFF. Filled out from reference TRBV18 and TRBJ1-4, the complete variable domain reads NAGVMQNPRHLVRRRGQEARLRCSPMKGHSHVYWYRQLPEEGLKFMVYLQKENIIDESGMPKERFSAEFPKEGPSILRIQQVVRGDSAAYFCASSSGGSGEKLFFGSGTQLSVL.